This TCR beta chain was retrieved from a study of cytomegalovirus exposure and HLA in healthy donors. Concerning this clone: Its specificity is not known.

The V segment lost 1 base and the J segment 7 bases; nucleotides outside the gene matches: 10. This CDR3 is 16 amino acids long. CDR1 and CDR2 from the germline V gene are MGHDK and SYGVNS. Researchers ran the PCR with 60 Vbeta and 13 Jbeta primers. Sequenced by immunoSEQ multiplex PCR; TCRdb stores in-frame clones only, minus some. The data show 100,000 to 150,000 clones, about 79% seen once. Study observations and caveats: Three CMV-associated chains proved CMV antigen-specific in vitro. CMV serostatus alone was available as immune exposure information.

Sequencing was performed on PBMCs. This chain uses TRBV25-1 with TRBJ2-1; TRBD1 matches at 7 bases. The receptor's source is a man aged 50 to 60 in good health and CMV-seronegative. DNA for the CDR3: TGTGCCAGCAGTGAATCCCGGACAGGCTATCGGAATGAGCAGTTCTTC. Translated, it gives CASSESRTGYRNEQFF.